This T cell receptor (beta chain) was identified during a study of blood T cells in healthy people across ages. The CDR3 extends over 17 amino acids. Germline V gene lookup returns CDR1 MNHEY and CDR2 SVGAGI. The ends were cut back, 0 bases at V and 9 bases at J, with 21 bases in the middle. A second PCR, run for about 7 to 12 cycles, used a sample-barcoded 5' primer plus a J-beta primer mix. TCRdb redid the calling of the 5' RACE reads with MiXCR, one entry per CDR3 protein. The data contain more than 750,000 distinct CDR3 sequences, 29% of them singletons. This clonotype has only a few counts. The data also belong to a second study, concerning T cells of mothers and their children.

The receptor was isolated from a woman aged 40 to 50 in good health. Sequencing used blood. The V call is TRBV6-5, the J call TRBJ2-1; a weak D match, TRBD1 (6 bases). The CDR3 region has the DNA TGTGCCAGCAGTTACTCGGGGGACACCTTTCGGAGGAGTGAGCAGTTCTTC. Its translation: CASSYSGDTFRRSEQFF.